Given below is one T cell receptor beta chain in context. Described time point: blood 4 weeks post-SBRT, at nephrectomy. Treatment denoted: 15 Gy SBRT to primary tumor, nephrectomy 4 weeks later. The data derive from a study of radiation and T cells in renal cell carcinoma. Sequencing used immunoSEQ multiplex PCR; TCRdb keeps in-frame clones, though not all of them. The sample carries some 150,000 clones, 70% to 90% recorded once. This CDR3 comprises 14 residues. Germline V gene data show CDR1 as SGHNT and CDR2 as YYREEE (reference sequence). V shed 0 bases and J shed 4 bases, with 7 bases lying between them.

The chain has TRBV5-4 and TRBJ1-4, with D unresolved. The sample was blood, taken from a patient whose treatment included radiotherapy and nephrectomy. This clonotype was sampled from a woman between 50 and 59 years old with renal cell carcinoma. Here the CDR3 reads CASSLEGVNEKLFF. The CDR3, as DNA: TGTGCCAGCAGCTTGGAGGGTGTTAATGAAAAACTGTTTTTT.